The clone carrying this T cell receptor beta chain turned up a few times. The sample is drawn from a study of blood T cell repertoires in COVID-19. Study at large: COVID-19 samples, acute and convalescent, were from the United States, Italy and Spain. From T cells, B-cell-depleted T cells, or PBMCs came the material, which was cDNA or gDNA.

In the authors' methods: Cell counts per sample came from amplifying reference gene primers. The protocol was immunoSEQ multiplex PCR, while the TCRdb copy is restricted to in-frame clones and leaves out a portion. The DNA gave D and trimming, while V, J and clone size come from that table. The sample consists of roughly 43,000 clones, about four fifths of them appearing once. This clonotype originated in a woman in her sixties or seventies with acute or convalescent COVID-19. The sample comprised peripheral blood.

The CDR3 DNA is TGCGCCAGCAGCTTGGAGGGGGCGGGTCAGCCCCAGCATTTT. As protein: CASSLEGAGQPQHF. The chain carries TRBV5-1 and TRBJ1-5; 7 bases line up with TRBD1. The V segment lost 0 bases and the J segment 6 bases; nucleotides outside the gene matches: 3. Per the germline V gene, CDR1 is SGHRS and CDR2 is YFSETQ. The CDR3 sequence is 14 residues long.